A single sample is the source of the 23 T cell receptor beta chains below, sequenced in a study of blood T cell repertoires in COVID-19. Profiled with immunoSEQ multiplex PCR; TCRdb holds only in-frame clones, not every one. Of 390,000 or so clones in the sample, 90% are singletons; the top ten hold about 6.5%. Specimen: peripheral blood. Source of these receptors: a man aged 18 to 30 with active or convalescent COVID-19.

The gene calls are TRBV5-1 and TRBJ2-5; 8 bases are shared with TRBD2. Trimming cost V 6 bases and J 1 base; bases outside gene matches: 11. The CDR3 is 16 residues long. The germline V gene encodes CDR1 SGHRS and CDR2 YFSETQ. The CDR3 DNA reads TGCGCCAGCATTTTTGGCGGGAGGTCGGCCCAAGAGACCCAGTACTTC. Translating gives CASIFGGRSAQETQYF.

The chain is built from TRBV19 and TRBJ1-5, with a tentative D call TRBD1 (5 bases). CDR3 length: 20 amino acids. The germline V and J ends were trimmed by 5 bases and 3 bases, with 29 bases remaining between them. Germline CDR1 reads LNHDA; CDR2 reads SQIVND (reference sequence). The CDR3 DNA reads TGTGCCAGTAGTCACTGGGCTCAGGGTTCCGTCCAAGGTTCCAATCAGCCCCAGCATTTT. Protein sequence: CASSHWAQGSVQGSNQPQHF. Combining the CDR3 with reference TRBV19 and TRBJ1-5 gives the whole variable domain DGGITQSPKYLFRKEGQNVTLSCEQNLNHDAMYWYRQDPGQGLRLIYYSQIVNDFQKGDIAEGYSVSREKKESFPLTVTSAQKNPTAFYLCASSHWAQGSVQGSNQPQHFGDGTRLSIL.

This clone was observed a few times. The chain links TRBV6-5 to TRBJ1-3; 9 nucleotides match TRBD1. This CDR3 is 15 amino acids long. Looked up from germline, CDR1 is MNHEY and CDR2 is SVGAGI. J gave up 1 base and V 7 bases, and 5 bases lay outside the gene matches. CDR3 DNA: TGTGCCAGCAACACGGGACAGGGATCTGGAAACACCATATATTTT. It specifies CASNTGQGSGNTIYF.

The J gene is TRBJ2-3, the V gene TRBV19, with 8 bases that match TRBD1. V trimming: 5 bases; J trimming: 1 base; junction bases outside the gene matches: 5. This CDR3 has 15 residues. The germline CDR1 and CDR2 sequences are LNHDA and SQIVND (reference sequence). CDR3 in amino acids: CASSGRGHGTDTQYF. DNA of the CDR3: TGTGCCAGTAGTGGCAGGGGGCATGGCACAGATACGCAGTATTTT.

There are a few counts of this clone. This rearrangement joins TRBV7-3 to TRBJ1-1; 9 bases are a match to TRBD1. The CDR3 sequence is 15 residues long. Trimming at V came to 5 bases and at J to 4 bases, leaving 8 bases not matched to a gene. In germline, CDR1 is SGHTA, CDR2 FQGTGA. The CDR3 coding sequence is TGTGCCAGCAGCCCGAGACAGGGGGTGAGCACTGAAGCTTTCTTT. It is translated as CASSPRQGVSTEAFF.

The rearrangement links TRBV9 to TRBJ2-7, with TRBD1 identical over 7 bases. Trimming cost V 4 bases and J 6 bases; bases outside gene matches: 10. Germline loops: CDR1 SGDLS, CDR2 YYNGEE. This CDR3 is 14 amino acids long. The CDR3 nucleotides read TGTGCCAGCAGCCCAGACAGGGATTCGTTCGAGCAGTACTTC. Translation: CASSPDRDSFEQYF.

There are a few counts of this clone. V gene TRBV19 combines with J gene TRBJ1-1, with D perhaps TRBD1 (5 bases). CDR1 is LNHDA, CDR2 SQIVND, per germline (reference sequence). CDR3 length: 14 residues. V was clipped by 5 bases and J by 1 base, with 11 bases between them. In DNA, the CDR3 is TGTGCCAGTAGTCAGCAGGGTTGGAACACTGAAGCTTTCTTT. Its protein is CASSQQGWNTEAFF.

The chain joins TRBV9 to TRBJ2-7, with D possibly matching TRBD2 (5 bases). This CDR3 has 15 amino acids. V gave up 2 bases and J gave up 7 bases, with 19 bases separating them. Germline values: CDR1 SGDLS, CDR2 YYNGEE. CDR3 loop: CASSVAGGPSGEQYF. CDR3 coding DNA: TGTGCCAGCAGCGTCGCTGGCGGGCCCTCGGGGGAGCAGTACTTC.

The rearrangement joins TRBV12-3 or TRBV12-4 to TRBJ1-1, with TRBD1 matching over 7 bases. This CDR3 comprises 13 residues. V was clipped by 6 bases and J by 4 bases; unmatched bases: 5. The CDR3 here is CASREQGSTEAFF. For the CDR3, the DNA is TGTGCCAGCAGGGAACAGGGGTCCACTGAAGCTTTCTTT.

The chain joins TRBV6-5 to TRBJ2-2; unclear D gene. V was clipped by 6 bases and J by 0 bases, with 8 bases between them. The CDR3 is made up of 14 amino acids. CDR1 is MNHEY, CDR2 SVGAGI, per germline. CDR3: CASRGRPNTGELFF. Here the CDR3 DNA reads TGTGCCAGCAGGGGCAGGCCGAACACCGGGGAGCTGTTTTTT.

V is TRBV6-5 and J is TRBJ1-3; TRBD1 aligns across 7 bases. V trimming: 6 bases; J trimming: 2 bases; junction bases outside the gene matches: 1. CDR3 length: 13 residues. The germline V gene has CDR1 MNHEY and CDR2 SVGAGI. CDR3 nucleotide sequence: TGTGCCAGCAGGGGACAGACTGGAAACACCATATATTTT. It yields the protein CASRGQTGNTIYF.

This clone has more than one count but fewer than ten. Other DNA sequences in the sample encode the same CDR3. The chain is built from TRBV27 and TRBJ1-2, with D possibly TRBD1 on 5 matching bases. This CDR3 region has 14 residues. V lost 6 bases and J lost 7, with 18 bases in between. Per the germline V gene, CDR1 is MNHEY and CDR2 is SMNVEV (reference sequence). The chain's CDR3 is CASSPSGTGVGYTF. CDR3 nucleotide sequence: TGTGCCAGCAGCCCTTCCGGGACGGGAGTTGGCTACACCTTC.

This chain connects TRBV13 to TRBJ2-7, with 14 bases identical to TRBD2. Trimming cost V 4 bases and J 2 bases; bases outside gene matches: 22. The CDR3 spans 22 residues. Per germline, CDR1 PRHDT and CDR2 FYEKMQ (reference sequence). The CDR3 loop reads CASSSTKRGAPGLAGVAYEQYF. CDR3 in DNA: TGTGCCAGCAGCTCGACGAAGAGGGGGGCGCCGGGACTAGCGGGGGTCGCCTACGAGCAGTACTTC.

The chain is built from TRBV20-1 and TRBJ1-4; D not resolved. The CDR3 consists of 11 residues. V lost 5 bases, J lost 12 bases, and 13 bases lay in between. Germline V gives CDR1 DFQATT, CDR2 SNEGSKA (reference sequence). CDR3 in DNA: TGCAGTGCTCCTTGGTACGGGGAACTGTTTTTT. Protein: CSAPWYGELFF.

The chain combines TRBV7-9 with TRBJ1-1; perhaps TRBD1 as D (6 bases). Trimming stripped 7 bases from V and 4 bases from J, with 19 bases between. There are 15 residues in the CDR3. CDR1 and CDR2 (germline): SEHNR, FQNEAQ (reference sequence). The CDR3 is CASTEDRQGGTEAFF. The CDR3 nucleotides read TGTGCCAGCACCGAAGACAGGCAAGGGGGCACTGAAGCTTTCTTT.

This rearrangement joins TRBV7-3 to TRBJ2-2; weak D call: TRBD1 (6 bases). The CDR3 is 17 residues long. The germline gives CDR1 SGHTA, CDR2 FQGTGA. V lost 1 base, J lost 2 bases, and 14 bases lay in between. The CDR3 region is CASSLIAPGHNTGELFF. DNA of the CDR3: TGTGCCAGCAGCTTAATAGCTCCGGGACACAACACCGGGGAGCTGTTTTTT.

The genes are TRBV5-6 and TRBJ1-6; tentative D call: TRBD1 (6 bases). Germline CDR1 SGHDT, CDR2 YYEEEE. CDR3 length: 15 amino acids. V was shortened by 0 bases and J by 7 bases, with 11 bases between the two germline ends. The CDR3 loop is CASSLAWTDNSPLHF. CDR3 sequence (DNA): TGTGCCAGCAGCTTGGCCTGGACAGACAATTCACCCCTCCACTTT.

The rearrangement links TRBV13 to TRBJ1-6, with 11 bases that match TRBD1. From germline, CDR1 is PRHDT and CDR2 FYEKMQ (reference sequence). V lost 5 bases to trimming and J lost 7 bases; unmatched junction nucleotides: 4. The CDR3 spans 15 residues. CDR3 nucleotide sequence: TGTGCCAGCAGCCGGCGGACAGGGGGCAATTCACCCCTCCACTTT. Amino acid sequence: CASSRRTGGNSPLHF.

The CDR3 sequence is CATSDGGGALISGTQYF. The CDR3 bases are TGTGCCACCAGTGACGGCGGGGGGGCCCTAATTTCGGGGACCCAGTACTTC. The chain employs TRBV24-1 and TRBJ2-5; TRBD2 agrees at 9 bases. The CDR3 loop spans 17 amino acids. The junction had 15 bases not matched to a gene; V was cut back by 4 bases and J by 7 bases. The germline V gene encodes CDR1 KGHDR and CDR2 SFDVKD.

The chain uses TRBV28 and TRBJ2-1; tentatively, D is TRBD1 (5 bases). Germline V gives CDR1 MDHEN, CDR2 SYDVKM. V was trimmed by 9 bases and J by 12 bases, leaving 18 bases between them. This CDR3 has 12 amino acids. The CDR3 bases are TGTGCCAGTTGTTTCAGGGTCGGCTGGCAGTTCTTC. Translation gives CASCFRVGWQFF.

The rearrangement joins TRBV19 to TRBJ1-2, with TRBD1 identical over 8 bases. The CDR3 totals 15 residues. Germline V gene lookup returns CDR1 LNHDA and CDR2 SQIVND (reference sequence). J lost 4 bases, V lost 4 bases, and 8 bases had no gene match. DNA for the CDR3: TGTGCCAGTAGTAACCGGGACAGGCTTTCCTATGGCTACACCTTC. It is translated as CASSNRDRLSYGYTF.

The V call is TRBV27, the J call TRBJ2-2; 10 positions agree with TRBD2. CDR1 and CDR2 from the germline V gene are MNHEY and SMNVEV (reference sequence). CDR3 length: 14 amino acids. The V gene end was trimmed by 5 bases and the J gene end by 4 bases; junction bases not matched to a gene: 1. CDR3 nucleotides: TGTGCCAGCAGTCAGCGGGGGGGCACCGGGGAGCTGTTTTTT. It translates to CASSQRGGTGELFF.

The count of this clone is one. The chain carries TRBV27 and TRBJ1-4; D possibly corresponds to TRBD1 (6 bases). Trimming stripped 5 bases from V and 5 bases from J, with 21 bases between. This CDR3 has 17 residues. The V gene's germline CDR1 is MNHEY and CDR2 SMNVEV (reference sequence). DNA for the CDR3: TGTGCCAGCAGTATACTGCAACCCACAGGGCCAAATGAAAAACTGTTTTTT. Its protein is CASSILQPTGPNEKLFF. The whole variable domain, filled in from reference TRBV27 and TRBJ1-4, reads EAQVTQNPRYLITVTGKKLTVTCSQNMNHEYMSWYRQDPGLGLRQIYYSMNVEVTDKGDVPEGYKVSRKEKRNFPLILESPSPNQTSLYFCASSILQPTGPNEKLFFGSGTQLSVL.